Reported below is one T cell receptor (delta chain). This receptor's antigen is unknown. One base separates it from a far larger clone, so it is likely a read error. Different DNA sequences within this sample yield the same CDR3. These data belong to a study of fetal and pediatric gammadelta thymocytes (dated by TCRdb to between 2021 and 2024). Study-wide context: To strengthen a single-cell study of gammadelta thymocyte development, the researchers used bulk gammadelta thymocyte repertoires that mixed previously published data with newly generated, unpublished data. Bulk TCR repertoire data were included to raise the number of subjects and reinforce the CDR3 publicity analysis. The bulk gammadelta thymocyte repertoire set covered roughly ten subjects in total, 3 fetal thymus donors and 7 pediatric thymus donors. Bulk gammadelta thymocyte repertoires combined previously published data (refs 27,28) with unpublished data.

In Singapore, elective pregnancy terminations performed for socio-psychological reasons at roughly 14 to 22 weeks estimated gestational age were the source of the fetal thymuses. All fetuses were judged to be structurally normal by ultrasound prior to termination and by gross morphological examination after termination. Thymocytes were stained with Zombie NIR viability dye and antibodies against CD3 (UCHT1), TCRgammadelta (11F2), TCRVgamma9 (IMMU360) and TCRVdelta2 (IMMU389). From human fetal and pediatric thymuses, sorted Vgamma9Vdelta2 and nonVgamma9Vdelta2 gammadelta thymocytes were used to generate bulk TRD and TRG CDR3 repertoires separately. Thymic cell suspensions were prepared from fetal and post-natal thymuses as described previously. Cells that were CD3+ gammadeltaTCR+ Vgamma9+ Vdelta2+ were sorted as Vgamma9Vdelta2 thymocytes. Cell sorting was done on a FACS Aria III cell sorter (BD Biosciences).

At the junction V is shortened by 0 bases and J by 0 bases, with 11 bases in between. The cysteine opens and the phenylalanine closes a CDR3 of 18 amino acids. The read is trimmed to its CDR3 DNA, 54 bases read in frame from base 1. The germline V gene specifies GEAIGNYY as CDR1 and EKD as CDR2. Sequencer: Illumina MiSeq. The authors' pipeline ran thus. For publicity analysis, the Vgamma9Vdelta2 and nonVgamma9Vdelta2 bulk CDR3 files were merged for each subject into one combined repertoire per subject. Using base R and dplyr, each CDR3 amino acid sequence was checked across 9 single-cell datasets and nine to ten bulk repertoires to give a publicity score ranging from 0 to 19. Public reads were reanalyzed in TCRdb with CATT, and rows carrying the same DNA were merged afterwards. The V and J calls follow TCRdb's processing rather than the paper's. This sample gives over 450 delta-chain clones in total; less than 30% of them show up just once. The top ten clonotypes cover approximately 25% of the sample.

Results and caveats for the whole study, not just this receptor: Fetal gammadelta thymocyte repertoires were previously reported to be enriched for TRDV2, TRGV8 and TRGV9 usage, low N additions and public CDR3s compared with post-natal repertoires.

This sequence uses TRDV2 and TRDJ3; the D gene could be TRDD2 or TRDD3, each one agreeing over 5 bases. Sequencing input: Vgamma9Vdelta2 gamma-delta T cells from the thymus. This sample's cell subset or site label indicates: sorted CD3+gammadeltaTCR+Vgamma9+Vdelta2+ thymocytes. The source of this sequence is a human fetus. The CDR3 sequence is CACDTGGPSSWDTRQMFF. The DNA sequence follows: TGTGCCTGTGACACCGGGGGGCCTTCCTCCTGGGACACCCGACAGATGTTTTTC.